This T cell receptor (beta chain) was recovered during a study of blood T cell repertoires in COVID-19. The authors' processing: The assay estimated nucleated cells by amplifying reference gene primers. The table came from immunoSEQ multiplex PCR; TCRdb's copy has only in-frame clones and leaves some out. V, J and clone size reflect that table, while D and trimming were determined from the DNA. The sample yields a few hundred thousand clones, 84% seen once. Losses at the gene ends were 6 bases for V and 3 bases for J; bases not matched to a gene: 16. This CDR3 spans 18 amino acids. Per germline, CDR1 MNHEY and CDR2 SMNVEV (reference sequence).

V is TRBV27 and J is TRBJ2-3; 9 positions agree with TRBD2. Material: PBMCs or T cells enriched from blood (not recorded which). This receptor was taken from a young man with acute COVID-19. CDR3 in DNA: TGTGCCAGCAGCCCGGGACTAGCATTTGATCCTAGGACAGATACGCAGTATTTT. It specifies CASSPGLAFDPRTDTQYF.